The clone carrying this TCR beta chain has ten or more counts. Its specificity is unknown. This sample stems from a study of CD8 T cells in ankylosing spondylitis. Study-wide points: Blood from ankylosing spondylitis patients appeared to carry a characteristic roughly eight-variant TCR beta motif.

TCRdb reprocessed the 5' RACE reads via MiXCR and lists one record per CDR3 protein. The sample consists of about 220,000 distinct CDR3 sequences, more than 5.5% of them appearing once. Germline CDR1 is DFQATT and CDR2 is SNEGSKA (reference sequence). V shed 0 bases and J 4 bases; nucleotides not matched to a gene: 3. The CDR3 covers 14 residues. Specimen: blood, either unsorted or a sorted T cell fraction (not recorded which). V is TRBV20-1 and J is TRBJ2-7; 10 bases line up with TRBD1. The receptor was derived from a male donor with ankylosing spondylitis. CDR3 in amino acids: CSARDGTGAYEQYF. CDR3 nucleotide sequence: TGCAGTGCTAGAGATGGGACAGGGGCTTACGAGCAGTACTTC.